These 5 T cell receptor beta chains share one sample of origin, sequenced in a study of control samples from healthy donors and cancer patients. Produced via immunoSEQ multiplex PCR; TCRdb's table is partial and in-frame only. The sample records roughly 130,000 clones, less than 90% being singletons. Sequenced material: blood. These receptors originate from a woman in her twenties or thirties in good health.

This sequence joins TRBV28 and TRBJ2-7; perhaps D is TRBD1 or TRBD2 (6 bases each). This CDR3 has 14 amino acids. The germline V and J ends were trimmed by 5 bases and 13 bases, with 24 bases remaining between them. Germline CDR1 reads MDHEN; CDR2 reads SYDVKM. CDR3 in amino acids: CASSGGGAGTRGYF. CDR3 in DNA: TGTGCCAGCAGTGGGGGCGGGGCGGGTACGCGAGGATACTTC.

V and J are TRBV3-1 (or the pseudogene TRBV3-2) and TRBJ2-1; D remains ambiguous. The CDR3 has 15 residues. Germline V gene sequence: CDR1 LGHDT, CDR2 YNNKEL (reference sequence). V was pared by 4 bases and J by 4 bases, with 14 bases between. DNA of the CDR3: TGTGCCAGCAGCCTTCTCGCGGCACCTTACAATGAGCAGTTCTTC. Protein sequence: CASSLLAAPYNEQFF.

As regards this clone: The sample carries other DNA sequences with the same CDR3. V usage is TRBV6-1 and J usage is TRBJ2-3; TRBD1 is a possible D gene (6 bases). CDR3 length: 15 residues. Germline V gene lookup returns CDR1 MNHNS and CDR2 SASEGT. The germline V and J ends were trimmed by 3 bases and 2 bases, with 12 bases remaining between them. CDR3 in amino acids: CASSELQGPTDTQYF. The CDR3 DNA is TGTGCCAGCAGTGAGCTACAGGGCCCCACAGATACGCAGTATTTT.

This clone was seen only once. This rearrangement joins TRBV6-5 to TRBJ1-1; TRBD1 might be the D (6 bases). Germline V CDR1 and CDR2: MNHEY, SVGAGI. V gave up 2 bases and J gave up 4 bases, with 14 bases separating them. The CDR3 contains 15 residues. CDR3 in DNA: TGTGCCAGCAGTTACGGAGTGGGGGCGGGCACTGAAGCTTTCTTT. Its protein product is CASSYGVGAGTEAFF.

The chain is built from TRBV5-4 and TRBJ2-7; 7 bases map to TRBD1. The CDR3 has 12 amino acids. The trim removed 4 bases at V and 7 bases at J, leaving 5 bases unmatched. Germline CDR1 is SGHNT and CDR2 is YYREEE (reference sequence). The CDR3 loop is CASSPAGGEQYF. As DNA, the CDR3 is TGTGCCAGCAGCCCGGCAGGGGGTGAGCAGTACTTC.